These 12 T cell receptor beta chains were sequenced from one sample in a study of blood T cells in healthy people across ages. Next came a second PCR, run for about 7 to 12 cycles, which used a sample-barcoded 5' primer along with a J-beta primer mix. From the 5' RACE reads, TCRdb called clonotypes with MiXCR, one entry per CDR3 protein. The repertoire holds 590,000 or so distinct CDR3 sequences, with approximately 30% as singletons. Sequencing was carried out using blood. Receptor source: an elderly woman in good health.

This clonotype was counted at least ten times. The rearrangement uses TRBV20-1 and TRBJ2-5; either TRBD1 or TRBD2 may fit D (5 bases each). Per the germline V gene, CDR1 is DFQATT and CDR2 is SNEGSKA (reference sequence). The CDR3 runs 15 residues. V lost 6 bases to trimming and J lost 11 bases, with 28 bases between them. The CDR3 region has the DNA TGCAGTGCGCGCAATACGGGACGGAACGGCGTGGGGCAGTACTTC. It specifies CSARNTGRNGVGQYF.

This clonotype was found a few times. Just one base apart from a much larger clone, this may be a read error. J is TRBJ2-4 and V is TRBV4-2; D is perhaps TRBD1 or TRBD2 (5 bases each). The J call may not be correct, given that the DNA end is closer to TRBJ2-5. The CDR3 consists of 15 residues. Looked up from germline, CDR1 is LGHNA and CDR2 is YNFKEQ. The CDR3 loop reads CASSQDSEGQETQYF. CDR3 coding DNA: TGTGCCAGCAGCCAAGATAGCGAGGGGCAAGAGACCCAGTACTTC.

About this clonotype itself: The junction departs from germline at one end; a sequencing error may be responsible. The chain employs TRBV12-3 or TRBV12-4 and TRBJ2-2; 8 bases fit TRBD2. The CDR3 runs 15 residues. The CDR3 nucleotides are TGTGCCACCTCAATTCGGGAGGGTGGCACCGGGGAGCGGTTTTTT. Translated: CATSIREGGTGERFF.

Notes on this clonotype: A much larger clone lies a single base off, so this may be a read error. The chain couples TRBV12-5 to TRBJ2-4, with 11 bases aligning to TRBD1. V lost 2 bases to trimming and J lost 2 bases; unmatched junction nucleotides: 8. This CDR3 region has 18 residues. Germline CDR1 reads LGHNT; CDR2 reads FRNRAP. CDR3 sequence (DNA): TGTGCTAGTGGTTTGTCCCGGACAGGGGGCGAAACCAAAAACATTCAGTACTTC. It encodes CASGLSRTGGETKNIQYF.

Many counts were recorded for this clonotype. The chain combines TRBV28 with TRBJ2-7; 12 positions match TRBD2. Germline trimming cut 4 bases from V and 5 bases from J; bases unmatched to any gene: 12. The CDR3 spans 17 residues. Per the germline V gene, CDR1 is MDHEN and CDR2 is SYDVKM. CDR3 sequence: CASSSLAGGRTSDEQYF. The CDR3 nucleotides read TGTGCCAGCAGTTCACTAGCGGGGGGTCGGACGTCCGACGAGCAGTACTTC.

At least ten counts were recorded for this clonotype. The rearrangement links TRBV6-6 to TRBJ2-5; no firm D call. The CDR3 has 13 residues. CDR1 and CDR2 from the germline V gene are MNHNY and SVGAGI (reference sequence). The V end lost 5 bases, the J end lost 9 bases, and 16 bases lay between the germline ends. DNA of the CDR3: TGTGCCAGCAGTGTAGGGTGGTCCATGGCCCAGTACTTC. This translates into CASSVGWSMAQYF.

This clonotype was counted at least ten times. The chain recombines TRBV12-3 or TRBV12-4 with TRBJ2-5, with D possibly being TRBD1 or TRBD2 (5 bases each). This CDR3 spans 14 amino acids. Trimming took off 3 bases at V and 4 bases at J, with 12 bases between the two ends. DNA for the CDR3: TGTGCCAGCAGTTTCGGACTCAGGGTAGAGACCCAGTACTTC. Translated: CASSFGLRVETQYF.

DNA of the CDR3: TGTGCCAGCTCACCACTACCCAACAGGGGCCAAAACACCGGGGAGCTGTTTTTT. Its protein product is CASSPLPNRGQNTGELFF. The chain joins TRBV18 to TRBJ2-2; 7 nucleotides agree with TRBD1. Germline values: CDR1 KGHSH, CDR2 LQKENI. The trim removed 1 base at V and 2 bases at J, leaving 10 bases unmatched. The CDR3 contains 18 residues.

This clonotype has ten or more counts. This sequence joins TRBV7-3 and TRBJ1-1; no firm D call. Germline CDR1 and CDR2: SGHTA and FQGTGA. The ends were cut back, 0 bases at V and 1 base at J, with 9 bases in the middle. This CDR3 has 15 amino acids. The CDR3 DNA reads as TGTGCCAGCAGCTTAACGACTGGAGGGAACACTGAAGCTTTCTTT. Encoded protein: CASSLTTGGNTEAFF.

This chain connects TRBV19 to TRBJ1-2, with D possibly matching TRBD1 (5 bases). Germline V gives CDR1 LNHDA, CDR2 SQIVND (reference sequence). Trimming pared 7 bases from V and 5 bases from J, leaving 20 bases between. The CDR3 is made up of 15 amino acids. The CDR3 DNA reads TGTGCCAGTAATAATGGGGCAGACGGTTCGTATGGCTACACCTTC. Protein sequence: CASNNGADGSYGYTF.

A remark on this clonotype: Given a much more abundant clone one base away, this may be a read error. The chain joins TRBV2 to TRBJ2-5, with TRBD2 matching over 11 bases. This CDR3 is 15 amino acids long. Trimming removed 7 bases from V and 11 bases from J; junction bases left unmatched: 15. Germline V gives CDR1 SNHLY, CDR2 FYNNEI. The CDR3 loop is CASNRGTSGSGEQYF. CDR3 DNA: TGTGCCAGCAATAGGGGGACTAGCGGATCGGGTGAGCAGTACTTC.

This clonotype was detected ten times or more. The J gene is TRBJ1-2, the V gene TRBV6-2 or TRBV6-3, with a tentative D call TRBD1 (5 bases). CDR3 length equals 12 residues. Trimming stripped 7 bases from V and 4 bases from J, with 10 bases between. The germline V gene encodes CDR1 MNHEY and CDR2 SVGEGT. CDR3 in DNA: TGTGCCAGCACCAGGGCAGGCTATGGCTACACCTTC. It encodes CASTRAGYGYTF.